One and the same sample provided the 5 T cell receptor beta chains below, sequenced in a study of CD8 T cells in Susac syndrome. Reverse transcription used roughly 0.45 to 1 ug RNA and random hexamers. TCRdb independently ran MiXCR on the immunoSEQ multiplex PCR reads; one entry per CDR3 protein. This sample yields some 130,000 distinct CDR3 sequences, of which about 95% are seen a single time; roughly 0.2% belongs to the top ten. The material sequenced was CD8+ T cells from PBMCs. The source is a human donor with Susac syndrome.

The chain's CDR3 is CASSYSGAGVVEQFF. The DNA of the CDR3 is TGTGCCAGCAGTTACTCGGGAGCGGGAGTTGTTGAGCAGTTCTTC. The V call is TRBV6-6, the J call TRBJ2-1, with 8 nucleotides matching TRBD2. The CDR3 is made up of 15 amino acids. Germline-derived CDR1 and CDR2 are MNHNY and SVGAGI (reference sequence). After removal of 0 bases from V and 9 bases from J, the junction contained 7 bases not matched to a gene.

The genes are TRBV9 and TRBJ1-1, with 9 bases identical to TRBD1. Per germline, CDR1 SGDLS and CDR2 YYNGEE. CDR3 length equals 13 residues. V was clipped by 2 bases and J by 8 bases; unmatched bases: 4. This CDR3 reads CASSVGDRGEAFF. The CDR3, as DNA: TGTGCCAGCAGCGTGGGAGACAGGGGGGAAGCTTTCTTT.

The rearrangement uses TRBV5-6 and TRBJ2-7; the D is unclear. CDR1 and CDR2 from the germline V gene are SGHDT and YYEEEE. V was pared by 5 bases and J by 2 bases, with 11 bases between. This CDR3 contains 13 residues. The CDR3 coding sequence is TGTGCCAGCAGAGGAACGTCGGCCTACGAGCAGTACTTC. Encoded protein: CASRGTSAYEQYF.

V usage is TRBV6-5 and J usage is TRBJ1-4; D gene unclear. The CDR3 has 15 amino acids. The ends were cut back, 4 bases at V and 7 bases at J, with 16 bases in the middle. Germline CDR1 MNHEY, CDR2 SVGAGI. The CDR3: CASSSIDTEGEKLFF. For the CDR3, the DNA is TGTGCCAGCAGTTCCATCGACACGGAGGGTGAAAAACTGTTTTTT.

This clonotype occurred once. V is TRBV7-9 and J is TRBJ2-1; TRBD2 matches at 7 bases. Unmatched junction bases numbered 8, after V lost 5 bases and J lost 4 bases. Germline CDR1 is SEHNR and CDR2 is FQNEAQ (reference sequence). The CDR3 is 15 amino acids. The CDR3 loop reads CASSKRLARYNEQFF. Written as DNA, the CDR3 is TGTGCCAGCAGCAAGAGACTAGCCCGGTACAATGAGCAGTTCTTC.